The clone carrying this T cell receptor beta chain appeared a few times. Using immunoSEQ multiplex PCR, the repertoire was profiled, and TCRdb retains in-frame clones only, with some absent. The table lists about 310,000 clones, around 84% of them singletons, with 1.9% in the top ten. The data originate from a study of blood T cell repertoires in COVID-19. The CDR3 sequence is 15 residues long. From germline, CDR1 is MDHEN and CDR2 SYDVKM. V dropped 3 bases and J dropped 10; count of bases not matched to a gene: 7. Cohorts were determined from participant-reported clinical history. The sequencing sample was made of PBMCs or T cells enriched from blood (not recorded which). The TCR was taken from a woman aged 25 to 39 who had been exposed to COVID-19. The V and J genes are TRBV28 and TRBJ1-6; 9 bases map to TRBD1. CDR3 DNA sequence: TGTGCCAGCAGTTTCGGGGGACAGGGAAGGTCACCCCTCCACTTT. The encoded protein is CASSFGGQGRSPLHF.